A single sample gave rise to the 30 T cell receptor beta chains below, sequenced in a study of shared clonotypes between healthy human individuals. Assay used: immunoSEQ multiplex PCR; TCRdb lists only in-frame clones, some missing. The table includes about 1 million clones, around three quarters detected once. Input material: memory CD4+ T cells from PBMCs. Subset: CD45RA-negative fraction. Receptors originate from a young man in good health. Some clones in this sample may be carry-over from other donors' samples.

This clone was counted many times. The identical CDR3 is also encoded by other nucleotide sequences in the sample. This sequence joins TRBV27 and TRBJ2-6; D remains ambiguous. There are 15 residues in the CDR3. Germline-derived CDR1 and CDR2 are MNHEY and SMNVEV (reference sequence). V lost 4 bases to trimming and J lost 0 bases, with 7 bases between them. The CDR3 DNA is TGTGCCAGCAGTTCCCCCAGCTCTGGGGCCAACGTCCTGACTTTC. It translates to CASSSPSSGANVLTF.

This clone was observed a few times. V usage is TRBV28 and J usage is TRBJ1-1; a weak D match, TRBD1 (5 bases). Trimming removed 6 bases from V and 11 bases from J, with 16 bases in between. The CDR3 runs to 12 residues. CDR1 and CDR2 from the germline V gene are MDHEN and SYDVKM. The CDR3 spells CASSPPTVRAFF. The CDR3 bases are TGTGCCAGCAGCCCTCCGACAGTCCGGGCTTTCTTT.

The chain carries TRBV5-1 and TRBJ2-2; D is tentatively TRBD1 or TRBD2 (6 bases each). CDR3 length equals 16 residues. Germline-derived CDR1 and CDR2 are SGHRS and YFSETQ. Trimming pared 3 bases from V and 5 bases from J, leaving 17 bases between. The CDR3 region has the DNA TGCGCCAGCAGCTCAGGCTCGGGGGCTGGGACCGGGGAGCTGTTTTTT. Amino acids: CASSSGSGAGTGELFF.

Concerning this clone itself: Within the sample, other DNA sequences also encode this same CDR3. The V call is TRBV27, the J call TRBJ2-3; 7 bases agree with TRBD1. After removal of 2 bases from V and 3 bases from J, the junction contained 2 bases not matched to a gene. The CDR3 consists of 14 residues. The germline V gene has CDR1 MNHEY and CDR2 SMNVEV (reference sequence). CDR3 loop: CASSLRQGTDTQYF. The CDR3 DNA reads as TGTGCCAGCAGTTTAAGACAGGGTACAGATACGCAGTATTTT.

The genes are TRBV28 and TRBJ1-2; D call uncertain. Germline lookup yields CDR1 MDHEN and CDR2 SYDVKM. Deletions cut 2 bases from V and 1 base from J, with 14 bases between. The CDR3 runs to 16 residues. DNA for the CDR3: TGTGCCAGCAGTTTAGGAGGGAGTCCCCTTAACTATGGCTACACCTTC. Translating gives CASSLGGSPLNYGYTF.

The V gene is TRBV12-5, the J gene TRBJ2-2; 10 bases match TRBD2. CDR3 length: 15 amino acids. Unmatched junction bases numbered 3, after V lost 5 bases and J lost 3 bases. Germline-derived CDR1 and CDR2 are LGHNT and FRNRAP. CDR3 sequence reads: CASGGGLADTGELFF. The CDR3 nucleotides are TGTGCTAGTGGTGGCGGACTAGCGGACACCGGGGAGCTGTTTTTT.

Many counts were recorded for this clone. The chain combines TRBV28 with TRBJ2-1, with 10 bases identical to TRBD2. CDR1 and CDR2 (germline): MDHEN, SYDVKM. The J segment lost 1 base and the V segment lost 2 bases, leaving 5 bases of the junction unmatched. The CDR3 loop spans 17 amino acids. CDR3 sequence: CASSLASGRGSYNEQFF. Written as DNA, the CDR3 is TGTGCCAGCAGTTTAGCGAGCGGGAGGGGGTCCTACAATGAGCAGTTCTTC.

This chain connects TRBV9 to TRBJ1-2, with no clear D. The CDR3 runs 15 residues. V shed 0 bases and J shed 2 bases, with 11 bases lying between them. Germline V gene sequence: CDR1 SGDLS, CDR2 YYNGEE. In nucleotides, the CDR3 is TGTGCCAGCAGCGTAGGGGTGGAGGCGAACTATGGCTACACCTTC. Protein product: CASSVGVEANYGYTF.

The chain couples TRBV5-1 to TRBJ2-7; 12 nucleotides line up with TRBD1. J was trimmed by 3 bases and V by 3 bases; bases with no gene match: 4. The germline V gene has CDR1 SGHRS and CDR2 YFSETQ. The CDR3 consists of 15 residues. As DNA, the CDR3 is TGCGCCAGCAGCTCGGGACAGGGGGCTGTCTACGAGCAGTACTTC. Protein sequence: CASSSGQGAVYEQYF. Based on the CDR3 plus reference TRBV5-1 and TRBJ2-7, the full variable domain is KAGVTQTPRYLIKTRGQQVTLSCSPISGHRSVSWYQQTPGQGLQFLFEYFSETQRNKGNFPGRFSGRQFSNSRSEMNVSTLELGDSALYLCASSSGQGAVYEQYFGPGTRLTVT.

The chain couples TRBV7-6 to TRBJ1-2, with D unclear. Looked up from germline, CDR1 is SGHVS and CDR2 is FNYEAQ. Trimming took off 1 base at V and 4 bases at J, with 13 bases between the two ends. The CDR3 length is 15 residues. The CDR3 DNA sequence: TGTGCCAGCAGCTTAGGTCGGGGTGAGGGCTATGGCTACACCTTC. Translating it yields CASSLGRGEGYGYTF.

The chain uses TRBV5-1 and TRBJ1-4, with TRBD1 matching 7 bases. CDR3 length: 16 amino acids. Germline CDR1 and CDR2: SGHRS and YFSETQ. The ends lost 4 bases at V and 7 bases at J; junction bases unmatched: 13. CDR3 sequence: CASSRSIRDRSEKLFF. In nucleotides, the CDR3 is TGCGCCAGCAGCCGGTCGATACGGGACAGAAGTGAAAAACTGTTTTTT.

The chain recombines TRBV5-1 with TRBJ2-3; 9 bases are shared with TRBD2. The CDR3 has 15 residues. From germline, CDR1 is SGHRS and CDR2 YFSETQ. V lost 5 bases to trimming and J lost 8 bases; unmatched junction nucleotides: 12. CDR3 protein: CASSPGWTSDRTQYF. In nucleotides, the CDR3 is TGCGCCAGCAGTCCCGGGTGGACTAGCGATCGTACGCAGTATTTT.

The chain joins TRBV28 to TRBJ1-2; D call uncertain. CDR1 MDHEN and CDR2 SYDVKM come from the germline V gene. The CDR3 runs to 15 residues. The V and J ends lost 1 base and 2 bases respectively, with 11 bases between them. This CDR3 is CASSLSPTTNYGYTF. The DNA for the CDR3 is TGTGCCAGCAGTTTATCCCCGACAACGAACTATGGCTACACCTTC.

The rearrangement links TRBV5-8 to TRBJ2-7; D unclear. Trimming left V 2 bases short and J 1 base short, with 7 bases between. Per the germline V gene, CDR1 is SGHTS and CDR2 is YDEGEE. The length of the CDR3 is 13 residues. CDR3 sequence reads: CASSFPESYEQYF. CDR3 DNA sequence: TGTGCCAGCAGCTTCCCAGAATCCTACGAGCAGTACTTC.

The table lists this clone with a few counts. The chain links TRBV6-5 to TRBJ1-1, with D perhaps TRBD1 (6 bases). The CDR3 covers 15 residues. V was clipped by 10 bases and J by 1 base, with 19 bases between them. Germline V gives CDR1 MNHEY, CDR2 SVGAGI. CDR3 sequence (DNA): TGTGCCACCAAAATAGGGGGGGGGACGAACACTGAAGCTTTCTTT. This codes for CATKIGGGTNTEAFF.

V and J are TRBV25-1 and TRBJ1-1; D is uncertain. V was clipped by 3 bases and J by 4 bases, with 12 bases between them. The CDR3 extends over 14 amino acids. Germline V gene lookup returns CDR1 MGHDK and CDR2 SYGVNS. DNA for the CDR3: TGTGCCAGCAGTGAGGGGAGGGAAATCACTGAAGCTTTCTTT. It encodes CASSEGREITEAFF. The full variable domain, with the rest looked up from reference TRBV25-1 and TRBJ1-1, is EADIYQTPRYLVIGTGKKITLECSQTMGHDKMYWYQQDPGMELHLIHYSYGVNSTEKGDLSSESTVSRIRTEHFPLTLESARPSHTSQYLCASSEGREITEAFFGQGTRLTVV.

A remark on this clone: Other DNA sequences within the sample encode an identical CDR3. The J gene is TRBJ2-1, the V gene TRBV29-1, with 14 bases lining up with TRBD2. This CDR3 is 15 amino acids long. V shed 6 bases and J 8 bases; nucleotides not matched to a gene: 9. From germline, CDR1 is SQVTM and CDR2 ANQGSEA. The CDR3 nucleotides are TGCAGCGTGAGAGGGACTAGCGGGAGTGGGGATGAGCAGTTCTTC. Residues: CSVRGTSGSGDEQFF.

J is TRBJ1-2 and V is TRBV4-1, with D unresolved. Trimming left V 0 bases short and J 1 base short, with 3 bases between. The CDR3 covers 13 residues. Germline loops: CDR1 MGHRA, CDR2 YSYEKL. For the CDR3, the DNA is TGCGCCAGCAGCCAAGAAGGTAACTATGGCTACACCTTC. It specifies CASSQEGNYGYTF.

V is TRBV30 and J is TRBJ1-2, with a weak D call TRBD1 (6 bases). The germline V gene has CDR1 GTSNPN and CDR2 SVGIG (reference sequence). CDR3 length: 13 residues. Deletions cut 6 bases from V and 7 bases from J, with 18 bases between. CDR3 nucleotide sequence: TGTGCCTGCTTTGGGGGCTGGAAAGGTGGCTACACCTTC. It translates to CACFGGWKGGYTF. Combining the CDR3 with reference TRBV30 and TRBJ1-2 gives the whole variable domain SQTIHQWPATLVQPVGSPLSLECTVEGTSNPNLYWYRQAAGRGLQLLFYSVGIGQISSEVPQNLSASRPQDRQFILSSKKLLLSDSGFYLCACFGGWKGGYTFGSGTRLTVV.

CDR3 DNA: TGTGCCAGCAGTTATGGGCCCGAGCAGTACTTC. It specifies CASSYGPEQYF. The chain is built from TRBV6-5 and TRBJ2-7; no clear D gene. V gave up 3 bases and J gave up 6 bases, with 6 bases separating them. Germline V gene sequence: CDR1 MNHEY, CDR2 SVGAGI. There are 11 residues in the CDR3.

This clone was observed a single time. V and J are TRBV7-9 and TRBJ2-2; D is uncertain. Germline loops: CDR1 SEHNR, CDR2 FQNEAQ (reference sequence). This CDR3 contains 15 residues. Trimming shortened V by 1 base and J by 4 bases, and 10 bases separated the two germline ends. CDR3: CASSLDYRPTGELFF. The CDR3 coding sequence is TGTGCCAGCAGCTTAGATTATAGACCCACCGGGGAGCTGTTTTTT. Drawing the rest from reference TRBV7-9 and TRBJ2-2, the complete variable domain is DTGVSQNPRHKITKRGQNVTFRCDPISEHNRLYWYRQTLGQGPEFLTYFQNEAQLEKSRLLSDRFSAERPKGSFSTLEIQRTEQGDSAMYLCASSLDYRPTGELFFGEGSRLTVL.

This sequence joins TRBV6-1 and TRBJ2-7; either TRBD1 or TRBD2 may supply D (5 bases each). CDR1 and CDR2 from the germline V gene are MNHNS and SASEGT. The CDR3 length is 12 residues. V shed 10 bases and J shed 2 bases, with 12 bases lying between them. The CDR3 region is CAISRGPYEQYF. In nucleotides, the CDR3 is TGTGCCATCTCCCGGGGCCCCTACGAGCAGTACTTC.

The genes are TRBV7-3 and TRBJ1-2; D may be TRBD1 (6 bases). Trimming shortened V by 6 bases and J by 4 bases, and 12 bases separated the two germline ends. The length of the CDR3 is 13 residues. Germline V lookup: CDR1 SGHTA, CDR2 FQGTGA. CDR3 nucleotide sequence: TGTGCCAGCAGTCAGGGGAGGAGCTATGGCTACACCTTC. It yields the protein CASSQGRSYGYTF.

The rearrangement joins TRBV7-2 to TRBJ2-5, with 12 bases fitting TRBD1. Unmatched junction bases numbered 4, after V lost 6 bases and J lost 2 bases. The CDR3 spans 15 residues. Germline V gives CDR1 SGHTA, CDR2 FQGNSA. The DNA for the CDR3 is TGTGCCAGCAGTCCGGGACAGGGGGCGCAAGAGACCCAGTACTTC. It specifies CASSPGQGAQETQYF.

The chain joins TRBV19 to TRBJ1-5; 9 bases are shared with TRBD1. Trimming took 5 bases from V and 7 from J; bases not matched to a gene: 6. CDR3 length: 14 residues. CDR1 is LNHDA and CDR2 is SQIVND in the germline V gene (reference sequence). The CDR3 is CASSGTGNGQPQHF. The CDR3 DNA follows: TGTGCCAGTAGTGGGACAGGGAACGGCCAGCCCCAGCATTTT.

Written as DNA, the CDR3 is TGCGCCAGCCGCCCCGGAGCCACCGGGGAGCTGTTTTTT. Protein product: CASRPGATGELFF. J is TRBJ2-2 and V is TRBV5-1; D unresolved. The V gene's germline CDR1 is SGHRS and CDR2 YFSETQ. V was shortened by 7 bases and J by 4 bases, with 11 bases between the two germline ends. The CDR3 loop spans 13 amino acids.

The rearrangement uses TRBV7-3 and TRBJ2-1; D ambiguous. In germline, CDR1 is SGHTA, CDR2 FQGTGA. V was pared by 6 bases and J by 7 bases, with 13 bases between. CDR3 length: 13 residues. DNA of the CDR3: TGTGCCAGCAGTCAAACCGACGAGAATGAGCAGTTCTTC. Its translation is CASSQTDENEQFF.

This clone was found a few times. The chain joins TRBV28 to TRBJ2-5, with D hard to call. The CDR3 is made up of 12 amino acids. Per germline, CDR1 MDHEN and CDR2 SYDVKM. V gave up 2 bases and J gave up 9 bases, with 10 bases separating them. The DNA of the CDR3 is TGTGCCAGCAGTTTAGTCGCTAAGGCCCAGTACTTC. It translates to CASSLVAKAQYF.

The chain has TRBV7-3 and TRBJ1-2; a weak D match, TRBD1 (6 bases). The germline gives CDR1 SGHTA, CDR2 FQGTGA. V dropped 6 bases and J dropped 5 bases, with 10 bases sitting between them. The CDR3 runs to 12 residues. This CDR3 is CASSLDSYGYTF. In DNA, the CDR3 is TGTGCCAGCAGTTTGGACAGTTATGGCTACACCTTC.

This rearrangement joins TRBV19 to TRBJ1-2; no clear D gene. Trimming pared 3 bases from V and 8 bases from J, leaving 7 bases between. This CDR3 is built from 11 residues. Germline lookup yields CDR1 LNHDA and CDR2 SQIVND (reference sequence). The CDR3 DNA reads TGTGCCAGTAGTATTCACGGGGGCTACACCTTC. Amino acid sequence: CASSIHGGYTF.